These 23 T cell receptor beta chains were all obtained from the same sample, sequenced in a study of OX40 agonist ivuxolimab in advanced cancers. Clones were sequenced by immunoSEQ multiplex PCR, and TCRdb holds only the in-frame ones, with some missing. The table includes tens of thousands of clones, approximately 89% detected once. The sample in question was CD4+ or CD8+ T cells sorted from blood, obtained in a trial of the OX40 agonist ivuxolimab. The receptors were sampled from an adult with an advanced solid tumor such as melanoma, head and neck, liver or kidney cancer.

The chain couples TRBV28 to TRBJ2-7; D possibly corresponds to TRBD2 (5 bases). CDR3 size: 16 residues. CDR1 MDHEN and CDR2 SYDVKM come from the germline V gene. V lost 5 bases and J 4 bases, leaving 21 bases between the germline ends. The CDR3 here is CASSKNRGFGAYEQYF. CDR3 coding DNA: TGTGCCAGCAGTAAAAACCGGGGTTTCGGAGCTTACGAGCAGTACTTC.

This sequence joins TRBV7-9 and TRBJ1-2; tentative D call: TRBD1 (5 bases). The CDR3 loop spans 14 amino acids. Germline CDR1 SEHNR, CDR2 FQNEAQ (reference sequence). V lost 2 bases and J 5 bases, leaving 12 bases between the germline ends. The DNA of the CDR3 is TGTGCCAGCAGCTTATTCGACAGCAAATATGGCTACACCTTC. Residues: CASSLFDSKYGYTF. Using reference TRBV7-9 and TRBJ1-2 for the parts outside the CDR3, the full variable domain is DTGVSQNPRHKITKRGQNVTFRCDPISEHNRLYWYRQTLGQGPEFLTYFQNEAQLEKSRLLSDRFSAERPKGSFSTLEIQRTEQGDSAMYLCASSLFDSKYGYTFGSGTRLTVV.

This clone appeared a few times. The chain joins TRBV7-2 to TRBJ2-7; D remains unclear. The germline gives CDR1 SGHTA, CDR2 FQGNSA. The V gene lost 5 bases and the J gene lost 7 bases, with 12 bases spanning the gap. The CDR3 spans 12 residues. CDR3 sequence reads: CASSPGPWEQYF. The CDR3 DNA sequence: TGTGCCAGCAGCCCTGGACCGTGGGAGCAGTACTTC. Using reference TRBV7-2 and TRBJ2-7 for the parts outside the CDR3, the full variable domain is GAGVSQSPSNKVTEKGKDVELRCDPISGHTALYWYRQSLGQGLEFLIYFQGNSAPDKSGLPSDRFSAERTGGSVSTLTIQRTQQEDSAVYLCASSPGPWEQYFGPGTRLTVT.

In DNA form, the CDR3 reads TGTGCCAGTAGGTTGGGGGCGACCTCCTACGAGCAGTACTTC. Its protein is CASRLGATSYEQYF. The chain couples TRBV7-9 to TRBJ2-7; a weak D match, TRBD1 (6 bases). CDR1 SEHNR and CDR2 FQNEAQ come from the germline V gene (reference sequence). This CDR3 region has 14 residues. V lost 9 bases and J 0 bases, leaving 15 bases between the germline ends.

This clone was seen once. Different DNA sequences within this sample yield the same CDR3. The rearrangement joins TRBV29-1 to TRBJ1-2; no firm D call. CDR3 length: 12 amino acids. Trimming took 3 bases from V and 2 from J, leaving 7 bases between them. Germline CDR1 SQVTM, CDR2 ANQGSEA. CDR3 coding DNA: TGCAGCGTTGAGGGTTTGAACTATGGCTACACCTTC. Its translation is CSVEGLNYGYTF.

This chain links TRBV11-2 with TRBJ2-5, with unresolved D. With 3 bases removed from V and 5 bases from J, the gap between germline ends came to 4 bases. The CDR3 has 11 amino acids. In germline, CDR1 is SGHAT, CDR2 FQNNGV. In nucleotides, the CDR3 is TGTGCCAGCAGCTTTACTGAGACCCAGTACTTC. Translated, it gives CASSFTETQYF.

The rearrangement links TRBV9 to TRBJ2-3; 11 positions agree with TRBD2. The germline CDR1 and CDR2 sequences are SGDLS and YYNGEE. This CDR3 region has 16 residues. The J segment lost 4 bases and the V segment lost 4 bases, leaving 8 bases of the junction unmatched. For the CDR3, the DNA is TGTGCCAGCAGCCACCTTAGCGGGGGGGTGGCAGATACGCAGTATTTT. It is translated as CASSHLSGGVADTQYF.

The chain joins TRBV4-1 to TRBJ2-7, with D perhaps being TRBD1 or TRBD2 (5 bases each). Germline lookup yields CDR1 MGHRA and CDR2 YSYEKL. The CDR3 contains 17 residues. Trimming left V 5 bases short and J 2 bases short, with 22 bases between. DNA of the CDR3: TGCGCCAGCAGCATATCTCGCGTCGCGACGGGGCCCTACGAGCAGTACTTC. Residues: CASSISRVATGPYEQYF.

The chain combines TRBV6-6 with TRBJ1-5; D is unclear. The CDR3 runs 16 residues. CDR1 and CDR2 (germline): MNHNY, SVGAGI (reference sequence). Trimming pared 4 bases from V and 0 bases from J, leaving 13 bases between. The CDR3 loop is CASSSLGQVSNQPQHF. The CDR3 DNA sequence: TGTGCCAGCAGTTCTTTAGGGCAGGTTAGCAATCAGCCCCAGCATTTT.

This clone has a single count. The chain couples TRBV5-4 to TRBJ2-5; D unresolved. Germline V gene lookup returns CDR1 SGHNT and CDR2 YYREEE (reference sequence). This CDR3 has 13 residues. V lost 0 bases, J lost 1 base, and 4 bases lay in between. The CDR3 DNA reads TGTGCCAGCAGCTTGGCCGTCCAAGAGACCCAGTACTTC. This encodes CASSLAVQETQYF. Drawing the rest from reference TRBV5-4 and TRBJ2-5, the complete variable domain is ETGVTQSPTHLIKTRGQQVTLRCSSQSGHNTVSWYQQALGQGPQFIFQYYREEENGRGNFPPRFSGLQFPNYSSELNVNALELDDSALYLCASSLAVQETQYFGPGTRLLVL.

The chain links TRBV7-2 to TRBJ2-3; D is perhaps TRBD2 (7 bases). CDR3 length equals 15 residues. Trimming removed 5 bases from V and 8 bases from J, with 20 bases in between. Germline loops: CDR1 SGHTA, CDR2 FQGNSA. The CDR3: CASSPNGGRLATQYF. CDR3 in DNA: TGTGCCAGCAGCCCCAACGGGGGCCGACTAGCTACGCAGTATTTT. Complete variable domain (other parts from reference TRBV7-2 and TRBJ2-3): GAGVSQSPSNKVTEKGKDVELRCDPISGHTALYWYRQSLGQGLEFLIYFQGNSAPDKSGLPSDRFSAERTGGSVSTLTIQRTQQEDSAVYLCASSPNGGRLATQYFGPGTRLTVL.

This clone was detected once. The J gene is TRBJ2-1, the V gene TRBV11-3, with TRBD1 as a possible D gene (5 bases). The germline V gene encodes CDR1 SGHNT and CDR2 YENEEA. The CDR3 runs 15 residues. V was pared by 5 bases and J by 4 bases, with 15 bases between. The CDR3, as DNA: TGTGCCAGCAGCCCCCGAAGGGGCAGTTACAATGAGCAGTTCTTC. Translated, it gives CASSPRRGSYNEQFF.

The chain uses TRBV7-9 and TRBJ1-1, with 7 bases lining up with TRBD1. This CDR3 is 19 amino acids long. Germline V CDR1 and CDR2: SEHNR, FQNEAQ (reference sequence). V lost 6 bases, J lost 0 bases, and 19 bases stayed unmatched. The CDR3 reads CASSLSFSRDSDMNTEAFF. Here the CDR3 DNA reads TGTGCCAGCAGTTTATCCTTCTCTAGGGACAGTGACATGAACACTGAAGCTTTCTTT.

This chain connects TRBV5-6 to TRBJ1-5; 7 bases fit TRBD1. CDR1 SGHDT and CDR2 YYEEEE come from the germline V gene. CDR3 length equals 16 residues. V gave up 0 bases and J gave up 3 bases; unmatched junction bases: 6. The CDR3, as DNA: TGTGCCAGCAGCTTGGCGGGACAGAGCTTCAATCAGCCCCAGCATTTT. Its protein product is CASSLAGQSFNQPQHF. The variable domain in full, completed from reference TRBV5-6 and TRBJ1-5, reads DAGVTQSPTHLIKTRGQQVTLRCSPKSGHDTVSWYQQALGQGPQFIFQYYEEEERQRGNFPDRFSGHQFPNYSSELNVNALLLGDSALYLCASSLAGQSFNQPQHFGDGTRLSIL.

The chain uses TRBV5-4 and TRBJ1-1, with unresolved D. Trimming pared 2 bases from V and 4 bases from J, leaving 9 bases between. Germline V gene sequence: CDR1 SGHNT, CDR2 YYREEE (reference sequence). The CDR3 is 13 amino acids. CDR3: CASSFPLGTEAFF. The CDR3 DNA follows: TGTGCCAGCAGCTTTCCCCTTGGCACTGAAGCTTTCTTT.

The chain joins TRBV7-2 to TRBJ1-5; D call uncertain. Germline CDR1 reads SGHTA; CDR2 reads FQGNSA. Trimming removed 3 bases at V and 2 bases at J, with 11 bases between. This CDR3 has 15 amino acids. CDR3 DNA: TGTGCCAGCAGCTTTGTGGAGGGTGGCAATCAGCCCCAGCATTTT. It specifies CASSFVEGGNQPQHF.

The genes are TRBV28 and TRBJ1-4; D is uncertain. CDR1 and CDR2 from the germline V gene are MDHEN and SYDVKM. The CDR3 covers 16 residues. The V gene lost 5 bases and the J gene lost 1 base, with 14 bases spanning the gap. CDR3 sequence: CASSLLGPETNEKLFF. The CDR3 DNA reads TGTGCCAGCAGTCTCCTTGGACCTGAAACTAATGAAAAACTGTTTTTT.

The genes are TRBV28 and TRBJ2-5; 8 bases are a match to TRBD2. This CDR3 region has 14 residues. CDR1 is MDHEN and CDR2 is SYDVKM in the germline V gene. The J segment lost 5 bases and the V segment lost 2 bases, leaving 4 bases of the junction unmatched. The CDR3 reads CASSLIGRAETQYF. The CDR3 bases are TGTGCCAGCAGTTTAATCGGGAGGGCGGAGACCCAGTACTTC.

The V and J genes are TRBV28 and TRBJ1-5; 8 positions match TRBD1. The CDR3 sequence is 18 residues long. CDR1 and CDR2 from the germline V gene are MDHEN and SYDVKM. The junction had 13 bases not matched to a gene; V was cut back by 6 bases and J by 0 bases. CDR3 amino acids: CASSPPRQGSFSNQPQHF. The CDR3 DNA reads TGTGCCAGCAGCCCTCCCCGACAGGGGAGTTTTAGCAATCAGCCCCAGCATTTT.

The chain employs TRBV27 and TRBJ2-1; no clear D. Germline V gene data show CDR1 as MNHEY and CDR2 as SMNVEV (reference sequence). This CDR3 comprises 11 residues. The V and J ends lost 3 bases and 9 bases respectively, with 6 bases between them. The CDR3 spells CASSFASEQFF. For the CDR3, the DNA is TGTGCCAGCAGTTTTGCTAGTGAGCAGTTCTTC.

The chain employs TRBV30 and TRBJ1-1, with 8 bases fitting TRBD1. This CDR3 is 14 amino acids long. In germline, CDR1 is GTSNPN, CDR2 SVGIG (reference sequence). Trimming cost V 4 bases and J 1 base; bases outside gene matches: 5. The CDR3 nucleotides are TGTGCCTGGAATTCAGGGGGCACGAACACTGAAGCTTTCTTT. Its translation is CAWNSGGTNTEAFF.

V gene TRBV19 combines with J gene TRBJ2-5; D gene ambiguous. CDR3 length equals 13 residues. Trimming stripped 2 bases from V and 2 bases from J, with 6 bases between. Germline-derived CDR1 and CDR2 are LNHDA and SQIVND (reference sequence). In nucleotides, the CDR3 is TGTGCCAGTAGTATATACGGACAAGAGACCCAGTACTTC. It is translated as CASSIYGQETQYF.

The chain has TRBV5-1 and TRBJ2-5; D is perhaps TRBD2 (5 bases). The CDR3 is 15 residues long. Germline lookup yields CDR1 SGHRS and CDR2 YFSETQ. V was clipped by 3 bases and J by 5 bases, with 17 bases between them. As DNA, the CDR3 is TGCGCCAGCAGCTACCTAGCCATGAACCTGGAGACCCAGTACTTC. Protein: CASSYLAMNLETQYF.